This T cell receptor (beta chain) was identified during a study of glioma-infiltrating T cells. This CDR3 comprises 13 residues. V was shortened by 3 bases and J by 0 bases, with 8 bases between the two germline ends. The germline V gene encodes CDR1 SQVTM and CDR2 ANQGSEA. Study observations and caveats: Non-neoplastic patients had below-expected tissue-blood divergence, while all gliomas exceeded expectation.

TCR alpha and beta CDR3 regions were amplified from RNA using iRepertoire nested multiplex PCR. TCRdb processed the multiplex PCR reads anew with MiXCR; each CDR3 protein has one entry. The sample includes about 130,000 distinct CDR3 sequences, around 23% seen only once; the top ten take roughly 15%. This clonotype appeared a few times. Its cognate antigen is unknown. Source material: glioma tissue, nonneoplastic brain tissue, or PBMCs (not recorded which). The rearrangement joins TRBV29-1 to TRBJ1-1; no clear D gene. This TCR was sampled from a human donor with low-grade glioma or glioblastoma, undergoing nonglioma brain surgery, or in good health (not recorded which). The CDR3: CSVDTDVNTEAFF. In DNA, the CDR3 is TGCAGCGTTGACACGGACGTGAACACTGAAGCTTTCTTT.